The rows below give T cell receptor beta chains drawn from one sample of a study of lymphopenia after photon versus proton radiotherapy. Clones were read by immunoSEQ multiplex PCR, and TCRdb kept only the in-frame ones, dropping some. Of 65,000 to 90,000 clones listed, around 92% were seen once; the top ten hold about 2.2%. The material sequenced was peripheral blood, taken from a patient treated with photon-based radiotherapy. These receptors originate from a woman in her 40s with cholangiocarcinoma. Both conserved end residues are part of each CDR3. A D gene is named only where the DNA matches it firmly. Size is stated for part of the rows, as once, few or many counts, or as a class when the clone is expanded.

NA	TRBV29-1	NA	TRBJ2-7	CSVDVRWQGRYEQYF	TGCAGCGTTGATGTTAGGTGGCAGGGGAGGTACGAGCAGTACTTC
NA	TRBV14	NA	TRBJ1-1	CASSRGRAGNTEAFF	TGTGCCAGCAGCCGGGGAAGAGCGGGGAACACTGAAGCTTTCTTT
NA	TRBV5-1	NA	TRBJ2-1	CASSFRLDTSYNEQFF	TGCGCCAGCAGTTTTCGCCTTGACACCTCCTACAATGAGCAGTTCTTC
NA	TRBV6-5	NA	TRBJ1-6	CASNPSRGNSPLHF	TGTGCCAGCAATCCGTCGAGGGGGAATTCACCCCTCCACTTT
NA	TRBV27	NA	TRBJ2-3	CASSFRDTQYF	TGTGCCAGCAGTTTTCGCGATACGCAGTATTTT
NA	TRBV6-1	NA	TRBJ1-1	CASNQRGARSTEAFF	TGTGCCAGCAACCAGAGGGGGGCGCGGAGCACTGAAGCTTTCTTT
TRBD2	TRBV6-1	NA	TRBJ2-5	CASSAPSGGALETQYF	TGTGCCAGCAGTGCGCCTAGCGGGGGGGCCCTCGAGACCCAGTACTTC
NA	TRBV28	NA	TRBJ1-6	CASSSPGLSSYNSPLHF	TGTGCCAGCAGTTCACCGGGACTTAGCTCCTATAATTCACCCCTCCACTTT
TRBD1	TRBV7-2	NA	TRBJ2-5	CASSFLRDRPGDF	TGTGCCAGCAGCTTCCTACGGGACAGACCTGGGGACTTC
TRBD1	TRBV5-6	once	TRBJ1-1	CASSPRDRGLEAFF	TGTGCCAGCAGCCCCCGGGACAGGGGGCTTGAAGCTTTCTTT
NA	TRBV19	once	TRBJ2-5	CASSMGRETGTKTQYF	TGTGCCAGTAGTATGGGAAGGGAGACAGGAACGAAGACCCAGTACTTC
NA	TRBV30	NA	TRBJ1-5	CAWSVGQPRSSNQPQHF	TGTGCCTGGAGTGTGGGACAACCCCGTTCGAGCAATCAGCCCCAGCATTTT
NA	TRBV2	NA	TRBJ2-7	CASSEARQSYEQYF	TGTGCCAGCAGTGAAGCGAGACAGTCCTACGAGCAGTACTTC
NA	TRBV2	NA	TRBJ2-3	CASSGSGRGTDTQYF	TGTGCCAGCAGTGGGAGTGGGCGAGGCACAGATACGCAGTATTTT
TRBD1	TRBV4-1	NA	TRBJ1-2	CASSQVGQGARGYTF	TGCGCCAGCAGCCAAGTGGGACAGGGGGCGCGAGGCTACACCTTC
NA	TRBV28	once	TRBJ2-1	CASSPTEGDNEQFF	TGTGCCAGCAGCCCGACGGAGGGGGACAATGAGCAGTTCTTC
TRBD1	TRBV27	NA	TRBJ2-7	CASRQGQGYEQYF	TGTGCCAGCAGACAGGGACAGGGCTACGAGCAGTACTTC
TRBD2	TRBV28	NA	TRBJ2-7	CASSLLSSGNYEQYF	TGTGCCAGCAGTTTATTGTCTAGCGGTAACTACGAGCAGTACTTC
TRBD1	TRBV2	NA	TRBJ1-1	CASSRPGQGASGTEAFF	TGTGCCAGCAGTCGGCCGGGACAGGGGGCCTCAGGCACTGAAGCTTTCTTT
NA	TRBV7-3	NA	TRBJ1-4	CASARGMSDNEKLFF	TGTGCCAGCGCGAGGGGGATGTCGGATAATGAAAAACTGTTTTTT
TRBD2	TRBV10-3	NA	TRBJ2-1	CAIRGLAGVNEQFF	TGTGCCATCAGGGGACTAGCGGGAGTGAATGAGCAGTTCTTC
TRBD2	TRBV25-1	NA	TRBJ2-5	CASTYPGGEKTQYF	TGTGCCAGTACCTACCCCGGGGGGGAAAAGACCCAGTACTTC
TRBD1	TRBV18	NA	TRBJ2-7	CASSLNTAQGTFPYEQYF	TGTGCCAGCTCCTTGAATACCGCACAGGGGACCTTTCCGTACGAGCAGTACTTC
NA	TRBV6-5	NA	TRBJ2-3	CASSSASSGSTDTQYF	TGTGCCAGCAGTTCTGCCTCTAGTGGGTCCACAGATACGCAGTATTTT
NA	TRBV11-3	NA	TRBJ2-1	CASSPTGTNYNEQFF	TGTGCCAGCAGCCCAACCGGGACCAATTACAATGAGCAGTTCTTC
NA	TRBV6-5	NA	TRBJ1-6	CASSPGELPPALHF	TGTGCCAGCAGTCCGGGGGAGCTCCCGCCGGCCCTCCACTTT
NA	TRBV18	few	TRBJ1-1	CASSLKNTEAFF	TGTGCCAGCTCACTTAAGAACACTGAAGCTTTCTTT
NA	TRBV5-4	NA	TRBJ1-1	CASSLGQYTEAFF	TGTGCCAGCAGCTTGGGACAGTACACTGAAGCTTTCTTT
NA	TRBV27	NA	TRBJ2-3	CASSSTDTQYF	TGTGCCAGCAGTTCCACAGATACGCAGTATTTT
TRBD1	TRBV5-1	NA	TRBJ2-4	CASSLTLSSPGQGAAKNIQYF	TGCGCCAGCAGCCTGACGCTTTCTAGTCCGGGACAGGGGGCGGCCAAAAACATTCAGTACTTC
NA	TRBV30	NA	TRBJ1-2	CAWSPRAGYTF	TGTGCCTGGAGTCCCAGGGCTGGCTACACCTTC
TRBD1	TRBV2	NA	TRBJ1-2	CASSEIQGALPSYGYTF	TGTGCCAGCAGTGAAATTCAGGGGGCGCTTCCCAGCTATGGCTACACCTTC
NA	TRBV15	NA	TRBJ2-5	CATSRDPEETQYF	TGTGCCACCAGCAGAGATCCAGAAGAGACCCAGTACTTC
NA	TRBV5-6	NA	TRBJ1-5	CASSSRNRALRNQPQHF	TGTGCCAGCAGCTCCCGGAACCGGGCCCTACGGAATCAGCCCCAGCATTTT
NA	TRBV4-1	NA	TRBJ2-7	CASSLDSTSYEQYF	TGCGCCAGCAGCCTCGACTCGACGTCCTACGAGCAGTACTTC
NA	TRBV5-4	NA	TRBJ2-2	CASSLATRVSTGELFF	TGTGCCAGCAGCTTGGCCACTCGAGTTAGCACCGGGGAGCTGTTTTTT
NA	TRBV18	once	TRBJ2-1	CASSPVPPGEQFF	TGTGCCAGCTCACCAGTCCCGCCGGGCGAGCAGTTCTTC
TRBD1	TRBV18	NA	TRBJ1-5	CASSPTGQGGQPQHF	TGTGCCAGCTCACCCACGGGACAGGGGGGGCAGCCCCAGCATTTT
TRBD1	TRBV5-4	NA	TRBJ1-2	CASSPDRVNYGYTF	TGTGCCAGCAGCCCGGACAGGGTTAACTATGGCTACACCTTC
NA	TRBV5-5	once	TRBJ1-1	CASSLESQNTEAFF	TGTGCCAGCAGCTTGGAATCGCAGAACACTGAAGCTTTCTTT
TRBD2	TRBV4-1	NA	TRBJ2-1	CASSQLGLAGYNEQFF	TGCGCCAGCAGCCAGCTCGGGCTAGCGGGCTACAATGAGCAGTTCTTC
TRBD1	TRBV7-3	NA	TRBJ1-1	CASSLRGGGAVGTEAFF	TGTGCCAGCAGCTTAAGAGGGGGCGGTGCTGTGGGCACTGAAGCTTTCTTT
NA	TRBV28	NA	TRBJ1-1	CASRLSLGGRTEAFF	TGTGCCAGCAGACTTAGCCTTGGGGGGAGGACTGAAGCTTTCTTT
NA	TRBV14	NA	TRBJ2-7	CASSQVMGVRNEQYF	TGTGCCAGCAGTCAGGTTATGGGGGTTCGGAACGAGCAGTACTTC
TRBD2	TRBV6-5	NA	TRBJ2-7	CASSLLAGSSYEQYF	TGTGCCAGCAGTCTACTAGCGGGAAGCTCCTACGAGCAGTACTTC
NA	TRBV5-1	NA	TRBJ2-7	CASSYQGGAYEQYF	TGCGCCAGCAGCTACCAGGGGGGTGCGTACGAGCAGTACTTC